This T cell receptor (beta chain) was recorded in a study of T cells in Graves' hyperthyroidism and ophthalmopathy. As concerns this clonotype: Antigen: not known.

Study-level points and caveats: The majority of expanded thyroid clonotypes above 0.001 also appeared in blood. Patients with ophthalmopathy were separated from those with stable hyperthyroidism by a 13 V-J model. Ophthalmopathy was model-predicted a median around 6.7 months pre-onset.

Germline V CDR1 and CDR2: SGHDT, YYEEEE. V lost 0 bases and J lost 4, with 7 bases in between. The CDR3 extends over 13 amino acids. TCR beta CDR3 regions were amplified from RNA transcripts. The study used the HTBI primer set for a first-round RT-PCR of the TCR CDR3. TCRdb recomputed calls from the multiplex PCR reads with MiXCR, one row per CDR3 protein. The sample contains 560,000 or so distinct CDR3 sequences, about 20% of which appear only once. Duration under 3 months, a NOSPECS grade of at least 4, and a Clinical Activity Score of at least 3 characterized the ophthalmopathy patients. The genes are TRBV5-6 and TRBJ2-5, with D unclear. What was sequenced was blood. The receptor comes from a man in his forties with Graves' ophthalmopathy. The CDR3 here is CASSLVGPETQYF. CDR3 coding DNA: TGTGCCAGCAGCTTGGTGGGTCCAGAGACCCAGTACTTC.